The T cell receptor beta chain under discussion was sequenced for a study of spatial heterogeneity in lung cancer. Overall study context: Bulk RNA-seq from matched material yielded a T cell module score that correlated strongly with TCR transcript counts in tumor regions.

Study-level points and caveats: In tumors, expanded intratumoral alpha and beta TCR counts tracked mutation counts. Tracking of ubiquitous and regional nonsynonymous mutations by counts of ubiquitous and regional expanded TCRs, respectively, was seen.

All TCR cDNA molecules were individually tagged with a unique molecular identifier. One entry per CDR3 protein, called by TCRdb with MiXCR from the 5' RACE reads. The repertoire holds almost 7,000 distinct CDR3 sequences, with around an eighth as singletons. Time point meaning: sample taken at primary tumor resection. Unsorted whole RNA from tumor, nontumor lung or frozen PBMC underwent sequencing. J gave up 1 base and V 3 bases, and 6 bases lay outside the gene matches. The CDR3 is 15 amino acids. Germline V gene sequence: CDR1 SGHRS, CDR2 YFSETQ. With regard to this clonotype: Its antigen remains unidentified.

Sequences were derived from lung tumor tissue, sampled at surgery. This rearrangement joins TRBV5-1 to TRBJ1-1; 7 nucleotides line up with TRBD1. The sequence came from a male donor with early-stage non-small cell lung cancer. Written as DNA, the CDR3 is TGCGCCAGCAGCTCATACAGGGGAGCGAACACTGAAGCTTTCTTT. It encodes CASSSYRGANTEAFF.